Reported below is one T cell receptor beta chain. The antigen is unknown. The data derive from a study of CD4+ T cells in melanoma. Study-level results: A reported correlation linked neoantigen-specific CD4+ T cells to CD8+, macrophage and B cell function. Diverse differentiation states were reported for melanoma neoantigen-specific CD4+ T cells.

Trimming took 3 bases from V and 4 from J, leaving 13 bases between them. This CDR3 region has 15 residues. Germline CDR1 PRHDT, CDR2 FYEKMQ (reference sequence). Some clones are missing from TCRdb's copy, which holds only in-frame ones; the method was immunoSEQ multiplex PCR. The sample lists more than 6,500 clones, around two thirds occurring once. This clonotype originated in a human donor with melanoma. The rearrangement joins TRBV13 to TRBJ1-5; weak D call: TRBD1 (5 bases). The sequencing sample was made of cells from a culture (not recorded whether cultured in vitro). CDR3: CASSLSGIGNQPQHF. In nucleotides, the CDR3 is TGTGCCAGCAGCTTGTCAGGGATAGGGAATCAGCCCCAGCATTTT.